The next 17 T cell receptor beta chains were all read from a single sample in a study of T cell responses to AZD1222 COVID-19 vaccine. Profiled with immunoSEQ multiplex PCR; TCRdb holds only in-frame clones, not every one. Of around 99,000 clones in the sample, 88% were seen once. The sample in question was peripheral blood, obtained on day 0 of MenACWY control vaccination. These receptors all come from an adult in good health.

The V call is TRBV30, the J call TRBJ2-7, with 9 nucleotides matching TRBD2. The length of the CDR3 is 13 residues. The junction had 6 bases not matched to a gene; V was cut back by 5 bases and J by 4 bases. CDR1 is GTSNPN and CDR2 is SVGIG in the germline V gene (reference sequence). The CDR3 sequence: CAWGLAGLYEQYF. The CDR3 DNA reads TGTGCCTGGGGCCTAGCGGGACTATACGAGCAGTACTTC.

The V gene is TRBV9, the J gene TRBJ2-3; 8 bases match TRBD1. Germline values: CDR1 SGDLS, CDR2 YYNGEE. There are 16 residues in the CDR3. V trimming: 4 bases; J trimming: 2 bases; junction bases outside the gene matches: 9. The CDR3 sequence: CASSSAGTGYTDTQYF. The CDR3 bases are TGTGCCAGCAGCTCCGCCGGGACAGGATACACAGATACGCAGTATTTT.

V and J are TRBV6-2 or TRBV6-3 and TRBJ1-2, with D possibly being TRBD1 (5 bases). Trimming cost V 0 bases and J 4 bases, with 9 bases left between them. The germline V gene has CDR1 MNHEY and CDR2 SVGEGT. This CDR3 is 14 amino acids long. The CDR3 reads CASSYSQGFYGYTF. The CDR3 region has the DNA TGTGCCAGCAGTTACTCTCAGGGCTTCTATGGCTACACCTTC.

The chain couples TRBV18 to TRBJ2-2; D unclear. Germline V CDR1 and CDR2: KGHSH, LQKENI. Trimming shortened V by 3 bases and J by 3 bases, and 17 bases separated the two germline ends. The CDR3 contains 17 residues. The CDR3 loop is CASSPALRTEYTGELFF. As DNA, the CDR3 is TGTGCCAGCTCACCGGCTCTACGGACCGAATACACCGGGGAGCTGTTTTTT.

This chain joins TRBV6-6 and TRBJ1-2; perhaps TRBD1 as D (6 bases). The V gene's germline CDR1 is MNHNY and CDR2 SVGAGI (reference sequence). V lost 2 bases and J 2 bases, leaving 12 bases between the germline ends. The CDR3 has 15 residues. DNA of the CDR3: TGTGCCAGCAGTTACGCCCCCAGGGGCAACTATGGCTACACCTTC. It is translated as CASSYAPRGNYGYTF.

This rearrangement joins TRBV18 to TRBJ1-6; D gene ambiguous. V lost 6 bases to trimming and J lost 4 bases, with 13 bases between them. The CDR3 is 15 residues long. CDR1 KGHSH and CDR2 LQKENI come from the germline V gene. The CDR3 sequence is CASSPTGGYNSPLHF. CDR3 coding DNA: TGTGCCAGCTCGCCCACGGGAGGATATAATTCACCCCTCCACTTT.

This clone was detected a few times. The chain carries TRBV28 and TRBJ1-2; TRBD1 agrees at 9 bases. Germline lookup yields CDR1 MDHEN and CDR2 SYDVKM. CDR3 length: 13 residues. V lost 6 bases, J lost 5 bases, and 4 bases stayed unmatched. The CDR3 is CASSLGQGYGYTF. CDR3 in DNA: TGTGCCAGCAGCCTGGGACAGGGATATGGCTACACCTTC.

This clone turned up a few times. This chain uses TRBV30 with TRBJ2-2, with a possible D match to TRBD1 (6 bases). Germline V lookup: CDR1 GTSNPN, CDR2 SVGIG (reference sequence). Trimming shortened V by 5 bases and J by 0 bases, and 16 bases separated the two germline ends. The CDR3 totals 16 residues. The CDR3 sequence is CAWVPGQSSNTGELFF. In DNA, the CDR3 is TGTGCCTGGGTCCCGGGACAAAGCTCGAACACCGGGGAGCTGTTTTTT. Combining the CDR3 with reference TRBV30 and TRBJ2-2 gives the whole variable domain SQTIHQWPATLVQPVGSPLSLECTVEGTSNPNLYWYRQAAGRGLQLLFYSVGIGQISSEVPQNLSASRPQDRQFILSSKKLLLSDSGFYLCAWVPGQSSNTGELFFGEGSRLTVL.

The chain uses TRBV28 and TRBJ1-2, with D unresolved. The CDR3 length is 12 residues. Trimming took 2 bases from V and 5 from J, leaving 6 bases between them. Germline V gene lookup returns CDR1 MDHEN and CDR2 SYDVKM. The CDR3 reads CASSLDEYGYTF. In nucleotides, the CDR3 is TGTGCCAGCAGTTTAGACGAATATGGCTACACCTTC.

The gene calls are TRBV29-1 and TRBJ2-7, with D possibly called TRBD1 or TRBD2 (7 bases each). From germline, CDR1 is SQVTM and CDR2 ANQGSEA. The V end was cut by 6 bases, the J end by 4 bases, with 13 bases between. The CDR3 spans 12 residues. CDR3 loop: CSVPGGGYEQYF. In DNA, the CDR3 is TGCAGCGTGCCAGGGGGGGGTTACGAGCAGTACTTC.

The chain employs TRBV6-4 and TRBJ1-1, with no clear D. V was trimmed by 0 bases and J by 1 base, leaving 6 bases between them. The CDR3 consists of 14 residues. Looked up from germline, CDR1 is MRHNA and CDR2 is SNTAGT. The CDR3: CASSDSSGNTEAFF. As DNA, the CDR3 is TGTGCCAGCAGTGACTCGTCGGGGAACACTGAAGCTTTCTTT.

About this clone: Within the sample, other DNA sequences also encode this same CDR3. V is TRBV5-1 and J is TRBJ1-1; 7 bases match TRBD1. There are 14 residues in the CDR3. CDR1 SGHRS and CDR2 YFSETQ come from the germline V gene. J lost 2 bases, V lost 4 bases, and 5 bases had no gene match. CDR3 DNA sequence: TGCGCCAGCAGCCTACGACAGGGCAACACTGAAGCTTTCTTT. It encodes CASSLRQGNTEAFF.

The chain joins TRBV9 to TRBJ1-3; D possibly corresponds to TRBD1 (5 bases). Germline assignment: CDR1 SGDLS and CDR2 YYNGEE. The length of the CDR3 is 19 residues. V lost 4 bases and J lost 0, with 23 bases in between. This CDR3 reads CASSKKTYTRGSSGNTIYF. DNA of the CDR3: TGTGCCAGCAGCAAGAAAACCTACACTAGGGGTTCCTCTGGAAACACCATATATTTT.

The gene calls are TRBV18 and TRBJ2-5, with a weak D call TRBD1 (6 bases). The length of the CDR3 is 15 residues. Germline assignment: CDR1 KGHSH and CDR2 LQKENI. V was clipped by 4 bases and J by 5 bases, with 17 bases between them. CDR3 loop: CASSLLETGGETQYF. The CDR3 region has the DNA TGTGCCAGCTCACTTCTAGAGACAGGCGGGGAGACCCAGTACTTC.

The gene calls are TRBV27 and TRBJ1-6; no clear D. Trimming stripped 4 bases from V and 7 bases from J, with 14 bases between. Per germline, CDR1 MNHEY and CDR2 SMNVEV (reference sequence). The CDR3 totals 15 residues. CDR3 in amino acids: CASSWSKGRNSPLHF. Written as DNA, the CDR3 is TGTGCCAGCAGTTGGTCCAAGGGCCGAAATTCACCCCTCCACTTT.

The chain uses TRBV6-4 and TRBJ1-2; 9 bases align to TRBD1. Trimming cost V 2 bases and J 7 bases; bases outside gene matches: 11. The CDR3 spans 16 residues. CDR1 MRHNA and CDR2 SNTAGT come from the germline V gene. The CDR3 is CASSDRPGQGLGGYTF. CDR3 coding DNA: TGTGCCAGCAGTGACCGACCGGGACAGGGTCTCGGTGGCTACACCTTC.

This clone came up a few times. The rearrangement links TRBV7-2 to TRBJ1-3; D not resolved. Germline CDR1 reads SGHTA; CDR2 reads FQGNSA. This CDR3 contains 14 residues. Trimming stripped 5 bases from V and 2 bases from J, with 10 bases between. CDR3 in amino acids: CASSPALPGNTIYF. In nucleotides, the CDR3 is TGTGCCAGCAGCCCCGCGCTTCCTGGAAACACCATATATTTT.